This T cell receptor (beta chain) was captured by sequencing in a study of blood T cell repertoires in COVID-19. In the study overall: Acute-phase and convalescent COVID-19 samples originated in the United States, Italy and Spain. Sample material is recorded as cDNA or gDNA derived from T cells, B-cell-depleted T cells, or PBMCs.

Authors' analysis steps: Reference gene primer amplification gave estimated nucleated cell counts. Clones were read by immunoSEQ multiplex PCR, and TCRdb kept only the in-frame ones, dropping some. V, J and clone size reflect that table, while D and trimming were determined from the DNA. The table has fewer than 150,000 clones, around 83% seen once. CDR1 is LNHDA, CDR2 SQIVND, per germline (reference sequence). The CDR3 length is 15 residues. Trimming removed 7 bases from V and 3 bases from J, with 18 bases in between. The receptor was derived from a woman aged 80 or older with acute or convalescent COVID-19. The sample taken for sequencing was peripheral blood. This chain uses TRBV19 with TRBJ1-2; the D gene is possibly TRBD1 (5 bases). CDR3 protein: CASTPQQDNYYGYTF. CDR3 in DNA: TGTGCCAGTACGCCCCAACAGGATAATTACTATGGCTACACCTTC.